The 7 T cell receptor beta chains presented below share a single source sample, sequenced in a study of Graves' ophthalmopathy and Graves' hyperthyroidism. Amplifying from RNA transcripts, the study obtained TCR beta CDR3 regions. Amplification began with first-round RT-PCR using HTBI primers, then second-round multiplex PCR was performed. In TCRdb, the multiplex PCR reads were re-called with MiXCR into one record per CDR3 protein. The sample holds over 650,000 distinct CDR3 sequences, about two fifths seen once. Sequenced input: peripheral blood. The receptors were sampled from an adult man with Graves' ophthalmopathy.

CDR3 nucleotides: TGTGCCAGCAGCCAAGGGGGACTAGCGGGCCTCGCCTACGAGCAGTACTTC. Translating gives CASSQGGLAGLAYEQYF. This chain uses TRBV2 with TRBJ2-7; 12 nucleotides align to TRBD2. The CDR3 contains 17 residues. Germline CDR1 SNHLY, CDR2 FYNNEI. The ends lost 6 bases at V and 2 bases at J; junction bases unmatched: 11.

This clonotype was picked up many times. V is TRBV20-1 and J is TRBJ2-7, with TRBD1 as a possible D gene (5 bases). The germline V and J ends were trimmed by 1 base and 3 bases, with 13 bases remaining between them. Germline loops: CDR1 DFQATT, CDR2 SNEGSKA (reference sequence). This CDR3 spans 14 amino acids. The CDR3 region is CSARVRELDYEQYF. The CDR3 bases are TGCAGTGCTAGAGTCAGGGAATTAGACTACGAGCAGTACTTC.

V gene TRBV25-1 combines with J gene TRBJ1-2, with unresolved D. The ends were cut back, 6 bases at V and 8 bases at J, with 13 bases in the middle. CDR1 MGHDK and CDR2 SYGVNS come from the germline V gene. The CDR3 is made up of 12 amino acids. The CDR3 DNA is TGTGCCAGCAGAGCCGGGTCGTCCGGCTACACCTTC. Translation: CASRAGSSGYTF.

V is TRBV2 and J is TRBJ2-5; the match to TRBD1 covers 9 bases. Germline V gives CDR1 SNHLY, CDR2 FYNNEI. The CDR3 runs to 15 residues. J was trimmed by 1 base and V by 10 bases; bases with no gene match: 10. CDR3 region: CATSLATGGQETQYF. CDR3 DNA sequence: TGTGCCACCAGCTTAGCGACAGGGGGCCAAGAGACCCAGTACTTC.

This clonotype has at least ten counts. The chain couples TRBV7-8 to TRBJ2-6; TRBD1 matches at 8 bases. Germline V CDR1 and CDR2: SGHVS, FQNEAQ. Trimming took 5 bases from V and 0 from J; bases not matched to a gene: 6. There are 17 residues in the CDR3. The CDR3 loop reads CASSARDRGSGANVLTF. The CDR3 bases are TGTGCCAGCAGCGCGCGAGACAGGGGCTCTGGGGCCAACGTCCTGACTTTC.

V and J are TRBV29-1 and TRBJ2-5; D possibly corresponds to TRBD2 (6 bases). The tail of the sequence fits TRBJ2-1 better, so the J call may be wrong. The CDR3 runs to 14 residues. Germline CDR1 is SQVTM and CDR2 is ANQGSEA. The DNA of the CDR3 is TGCAGCGTGTATGGACTACAACTGAACACTGAGCAGTTCTTC. Protein product: CSVYGLQLNTEQFF.

This clonotype was counted at least ten times. This rearrangement joins TRBV13 to TRBJ1-3, with D possibly being TRBD1 (6 bases). This CDR3 contains 15 residues. Germline CDR1 reads PRHDT; CDR2 reads FYEKMQ (reference sequence). V was pared by 2 bases and J by 2 bases, with 10 bases between. The CDR3 loop reads CASSLTGFTGNTIYF. CDR3 bases: TGTGCCAGCAGCTTAACAGGGTTTACTGGAAACACCATATATTTT.